This TCR beta chain was captured by sequencing in a study of OX40 agonist ivuxolimab in advanced cancers. Study-wide background: Ivuxolimab is a fully human IgG2 antibody that activates OX40 (CD134). Points from the study as a whole: Expanded clones were, on average, more numerous in CD8+ T cells than in CD4+. Both blood CD4+ and CD8+ T cells showed clonal growth by week 6 at 0.1 to 3.0 mg/kg.

CDR1 and CDR2 from the germline V gene are SNHLY and FYNNEI. V lost 3 bases, J lost 6 bases, and 9 bases lay in between. The CDR3 runs to 12 residues. Worth noting for this clone: Its antigen is undetermined.

Clones were read by immunoSEQ multiplex PCR, and TCRdb kept only the in-frame ones, dropping some. The data show fewer than 75,000 clones, with about 87% seen just once and under 3.5% held by the top ten. The specimen was CD4+ or CD8+ T cells sorted from blood, collected in a trial of the OX40 agonist ivuxolimab. The receptor was derived from an adult with an advanced solid tumor such as melanoma, head and neck, liver or kidney cancer. The gene calls are TRBV2 and TRBJ2-7; no clear D. CDR3 coding DNA: TGTGCCAGCAGTGACTTCCCCTCCGAGCAGTACTTC. Protein sequence: CASSDFPSEQYF.